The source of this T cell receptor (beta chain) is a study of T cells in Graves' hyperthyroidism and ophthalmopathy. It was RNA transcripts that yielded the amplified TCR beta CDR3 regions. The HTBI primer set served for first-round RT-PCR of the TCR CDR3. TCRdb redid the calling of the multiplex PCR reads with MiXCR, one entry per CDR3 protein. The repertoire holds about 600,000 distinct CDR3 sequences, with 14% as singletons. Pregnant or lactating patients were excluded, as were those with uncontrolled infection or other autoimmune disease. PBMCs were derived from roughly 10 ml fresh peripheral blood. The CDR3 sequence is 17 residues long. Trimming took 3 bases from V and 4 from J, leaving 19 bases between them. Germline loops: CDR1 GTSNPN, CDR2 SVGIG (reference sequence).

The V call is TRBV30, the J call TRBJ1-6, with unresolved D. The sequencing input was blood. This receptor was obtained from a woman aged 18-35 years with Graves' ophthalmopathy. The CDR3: CAWRYGSSKGYNSPLHF. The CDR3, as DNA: TGTGCCTGGAGGTACGGCTCTTCTAAAGGATATAATTCACCCCTCCACTTT.